This TCR beta chain was sequenced for a study of T cell responses to AZD1222 COVID-19 vaccine. The CDR3 runs 13 residues. CDR1 and CDR2 from the germline V gene are MNHNY and SVGAGI (reference sequence). Trimming shortened V by 1 base and J by 7 bases, and 10 bases separated the two germline ends. The table came from immunoSEQ multiplex PCR; TCRdb's copy has only in-frame clones and leaves some out. The table includes 56,000 or so clones, 80% to 90% detected once. A single count supports this clone. The chain couples TRBV6-6 to TRBJ1-1; D ambiguous. This clonotype was obtained from an adult in good health. This specimen consisted of peripheral blood, obtained on day 0 of AZD1222 vaccination. The CDR3 region is CASSYWVASEAFF. Written as DNA, the CDR3 is TGTGCCAGCAGTTACTGGGTCGCGAGTGAAGCTTTCTTT.